This T cell receptor beta chain appears in the sequencing data of a study of OX40 agonist ivuxolimab in advanced cancers. In terms of the full investigation: Ivuxolimab was an agonistic, fully human IgG2 monoclonal antibody directed against OX40 (CD134), a costimulatory receptor. Intravenous ivuxolimab was administered to patients every 2 weeks at six dose levels: 0.01, 0.1, 0.3, 1.5, 3 and 10 mg/kg. Of the approximately 54 dose-escalation patients, hepatocellular carcinoma was present in around 19, melanoma in approximately 15, renal cell carcinoma in 9 and head and neck cancer in 9. A male proportion of roughly 85% and a mean age of about 60 years, ranging from 23 to 79, were recorded for the dose-escalation cohort. Prior anti-PD-1, anti-PD-L1 or anti-CTLA-4 therapy was permitted, and 30% to 50% of dose-escalation patients had received checkpoint inhibitors. Partial responses occurred in three dose-escalation patients, of whom one had hepatocellular carcinoma and two had cutaneous melanoma. The point of sequencing TCRbeta in the periphery was to test whether ivuxolimab changed TCR sequence diversity and drove clonal T-cell expansion. The paper covers the monotherapy dose-escalation part of the phase I ivuxolimab trial, which included N of about 50 patients. The investigation overall reported the following: After ivuxolimab, CD8+ T cells had more expanded clones than CD4+ T cells on average. Which antigens the clonally expanded peripheral T cells were specific for was not determined. At doses of 0.1 to 3.0 mg/kg, clonal expansion of both CD4+ and CD8+ blood T cells was observed from baseline to week 6. Partial responders in the 0.1-3.0 mg/kg groups had among the lowest normalized peripheral clonal expansion, especially among CD8+ T cells. Low levels of normalized T-cell clonal expansion were also seen in some nonresponding patients.

This clone was seen a single time. This clone's antigen is unknown. No base quality values were provided; no much bigger clone lies one nucleotide off. The trial excluded patients who had a history of autoimmune disease or were on systemic immunosuppression. Peripheral blood for TCR sequencing was collected from all dose cohorts at baseline, on cycle 4 day 1, and on cycle 7 day 1. The samples were drawn from a first-in-human, open-label, multicenter phase I dose-escalation trial of ivuxolimab. Adults with locally advanced or metastatic head and neck squamous cell, hepatocellular, melanoma or renal cell carcinoma were enrolled in the trial. Before TCR sequencing, CD4+ and CD8+ T cells were separately sorted from peripheral blood. From the cysteine up to the phenylalanine, the CDR3 has a length of 14 residues. Just the 42-base CDR3 DNA is kept, in frame starting at base 1. Between the V and J ends, shortened by 8 bases and 6 bases respectively, the junction contains 17 bases. The germline V gene yields MNHNS for CDR1 and SASEGT for CDR2.

To sequence the TCRbeta CDR3 region, genomic DNA was isolated from the sorted cells. The immunoSEQ Assay was used for sequencing of TCRbeta CDR3 regions. TCRdb obtained this table from immuneACCESS and retained in-frame rearrangements with V and J assigned. These tables miss some clones; where compared with another copy, unresolved V genes account for less than half of the shortfall, and the remainder is unexplained. Within this sample are about 100,000 clones, with approximately 90% of them counted one time only. The ten top clones hold approximately 0.55% of the sample. Sequencing was performed on CD4+ or CD8+ T cells sorted from blood, taken in a trial of the OX40 agonist ivuxolimab. This sequence was found in an adult with an advanced solid tumor such as melanoma, head and neck, liver or kidney cancer. Recombination joined TRBV6-1 with TRBJ2-1; possibly the D gene is TRBD2, per 7 matching bases. The CDR3 sequence is CASQRGRAPNEQFF. The sequenced DNA is TGTGCCAGCCAGAGGGGGAGGGCCCCCAATGAGCAGTTCTTC.